A selection of T cell receptor beta chains follows, all from one sample in a study of cytomegalovirus exposure and HLA in healthy donors. The method was immunoSEQ multiplex PCR; TCRdb's version includes in-frame clones alone and lacks a portion of them. In the table there are about 91,000 clones, around 73% of which are singletons. Sequenced input: PBMCs. The source is a female donor in good health and CMV-seronegative. Each CDR3 is given with its conserved first and last residue. The D gene is left open where the match is weak. Expanded clones get a size class; other rows say once, few or many, or leave the size out.

CDR3 DNA: TGCGCCAGCGGACCGGGACAGGGTAACAATGAGCAGTTCTTC
CDR3 protein: CASGPGQGNNEQFF
clone size: .
V gene: TRBV5-1
J gene: TRBJ2-1
D gene: TRBD1

CDR3 DNA: TGCGCCAGCAGCGTCGACAGGGGGAGTGGAAACACCATATATTTT
CDR3 protein: CASSVDRGSGNTIYF
clone size: .
V gene: TRBV5-1
J gene: TRBJ1-3
D gene: TRBD1

CDR3 DNA: TGCGCCAGCAGCTTGGTCGGCCAAGAGACCCAGTACTTC
CDR3 protein: CASSLVGQETQYF
clone size: .
V gene: TRBV5-1
J gene: TRBJ2-5
D gene: .

CDR3 DNA: TGTGCCAGCAGTATACAAGTAACTGAAGCTTTCTTT
CDR3 protein: CASSIQVTEAFF
clone size: .
V gene: TRBV28
J gene: TRBJ1-1
D gene: .

CDR3 DNA: TGTGCCAGCTCACGGGACAGGCAAAATCAGCCCCAGCATTTT
CDR3 protein: CASSRDRQNQPQHF
clone size: .
V gene: TRBV18
J gene: TRBJ1-5
D gene: TRBD1

CDR3 DNA: TGTGCCAGTAGTATCGCCAGGCTCTCTGGAAACACCATATATTTT
CDR3 protein: CASSIARLSGNTIYF
clone size: .
V gene: TRBV19
J gene: TRBJ1-3
D gene: .

CDR3 DNA: TGTGCCAGCAGGTTAGCGGGAGGGCCTCAGTTCTTC
CDR3 protein: CASRLAGGPQFF
clone size: .
V gene: TRBV28
J gene: TRBJ2-1
D gene: TRBD2

CDR3 DNA: TGCGCCAGCAGCCAAGACCGACAGGGCTACAAGCCCCAGCATTTT
CDR3 protein: CASSQDRQGYKPQHF
clone size: once
V gene: TRBV4-3
J gene: TRBJ1-5
D gene: TRBD1

CDR3 DNA: TGTGCCAGCATTCAGACAGCTAACTATGGCTACACCTTC
CDR3 protein: CASIQTANYGYTF
clone size: .
V gene: TRBV28
J gene: TRBJ1-2
D gene: .

CDR3 DNA: TGTGCCAGCAACCGGGACGAGCAGTACTTC
CDR3 protein: CASNRDEQYF
clone size: .
V gene: TRBV2
J gene: TRBJ2-7
D gene: .

CDR3 DNA: TGCAGCGTTGGTGGCAGGGGCCTGACTGAAGCTTTCTTT
CDR3 protein: CSVGGRGLTEAFF
clone size: once
V gene: TRBV29-1
J gene: TRBJ1-1
D gene: .

CDR3 DNA: TGTGCCAGCTTAACTTTTGGCACTGAAGCTTTCTTT
CDR3 protein: CASLTFGTEAFF
clone size: .
V gene: TRBV13
J gene: TRBJ1-1
D gene: .

CDR3 DNA: TGTGCCAGCAGGCGTTCGGACACGTCCTACGAGCAGTACTTC
CDR3 protein: CASRRSDTSYEQYF
clone size: .
V gene: TRBV27
J gene: TRBJ2-7
D gene: .

CDR3 DNA: TGTGCCAGCAGCGATACAGGGTTGGGGAACACTGAAGCTTTCTTT
CDR3 protein: CASSDTGLGNTEAFF
clone size: .
V gene: TRBV25-1
J gene: TRBJ1-1
D gene: .

CDR3 DNA: TGTGCCAGCAGCGTCGGGCGAGGGGGTGAAGCTTTCTTT
CDR3 protein: CASSVGRGGEAFF
clone size: once
V gene: TRBV9
J gene: TRBJ1-1
D gene: .

CDR3 DNA: TGTGCCAGCACTACCGACCCCAGGACCTACGAGCAGTACTTC
CDR3 protein: CASTTDPRTYEQYF
clone size: .
V gene: TRBV6-1
J gene: TRBJ2-7
D gene: .

CDR3 DNA: TGCAGCGTTGGTACAGGCGTAAACATTCAGTACTTC
CDR3 protein: CSVGTGVNIQYF
clone size: .
V gene: TRBV29-1
J gene: TRBJ2-4
D gene: .

CDR3 DNA: TGCAGTGCTAGCGGGAAAGAGACCCAGTACTTC
CDR3 protein: CSASGKETQYF
clone size: .
V gene: TRBV20-1
J gene: TRBJ2-5
D gene: .

CDR3 DNA: TGTGCCATCGGGGCTAGCGACTTCTCCTACAATGAGCAGTTCTTC
CDR3 protein: CAIGASDFSYNEQFF
clone size: .
V gene: TRBV10-3
J gene: TRBJ2-1
D gene: .

CDR3 DNA: TGTGCCAGCAGCGGGGGGACAGGGAATCTGGCTGGAAACACCATATATTTT
CDR3 protein: CASSGGTGNLAGNTIYF
clone size: .
V gene: TRBV7-9
J gene: TRBJ1-3
D gene: TRBD1

CDR3 DNA: TGTGCCAGTAGCAGTCCCGGGACTCTCTTAGCCTACGAGCAGTACTTC
CDR3 protein: CASSSPGTLLAYEQYF
clone size: .
V gene: TRBV19
J gene: TRBJ2-7
D gene: .

CDR3 DNA: TGTGCCAGCAGTTCACTGGGACTGACCTATGGCTACACCTTC
CDR3 protein: CASSSLGLTYGYTF
clone size: .
V gene: TRBV28
J gene: TRBJ1-2
D gene: .

CDR3 DNA: TGTGCCTGGAGTGTGGGCCCCCTGGGTGGCTACACCTTC
CDR3 protein: CAWSVGPLGGYTF
clone size: .
V gene: TRBV30
J gene: TRBJ1-2
D gene: .

CDR3 DNA: TGTGCCAGCAGTCCTTTAACAGGTAGTAATCAGCCCCAGCATTTT
CDR3 protein: CASSPLTGSNQPQHF
clone size: .
V gene: TRBV7-2
J gene: TRBJ1-5
D gene: .

CDR3 DNA: TGTGCCAGCAGTGAAGCGAGGGACAGGGGGCCCTCAGACACCTTC
CDR3 protein: CASSEARDRGPSDTF
clone size: .
V gene: TRBV6-1
J gene: TRBJ1-2
D gene: TRBD1

CDR3 DNA: TGTGCCAGCAGTTCAAGCGGGAGGGCCTTCAATGAGCAGTTCTTC
CDR3 protein: CASSSSGRAFNEQFF
clone size: .
V gene: TRBV6-5
J gene: TRBJ2-1
D gene: TRBD2

CDR3 DNA: TGTGCCAGCAGCTTAGATACGGGTTCACCCCTCCACTTT
CDR3 protein: CASSLDTGSPLHF
clone size: few
V gene: TRBV7-9
J gene: TRBJ1-6
D gene: .

CDR3 DNA: TGTGCCAGCAGCTTAGTCGAAGAGGGAGAAAACATTCAGTACTTC
CDR3 protein: CASSLVEEGENIQYF
clone size: .
V gene: TRBV7-4
J gene: TRBJ2-4
D gene: .

CDR3 DNA: TGTGCCAGCAGCGGGAGTAATGAAAAACTGTTTTTT
CDR3 protein: CASSGSNEKLFF
clone size: few
V gene: TRBV5-4
J gene: TRBJ1-4
D gene: .

CDR3 DNA: TGTGCCAGCAGTGACCGGGACAGACCAGATACGCAGTATTTT
CDR3 protein: CASSDRDRPDTQYF
clone size: .
V gene: TRBV16
J gene: TRBJ2-3
D gene: TRBD1

CDR3 DNA: TGTGCCACCAGCAGATCGGGACTAGGGGGGGAGACCCAGTACTTC
CDR3 protein: CATSRSGLGGETQYF
clone size: .
V gene: TRBV15
J gene: TRBJ2-5
D gene: TRBD2

CDR3 DNA: TGTGCCTGGAGTAGGGACTTCGAAGAGACCCAGTACTTC
CDR3 protein: CAWSRDFEETQYF
clone size: .
V gene: TRBV30
J gene: TRBJ2-5
D gene: .

CDR3 DNA: TGTGCCAGCAGCTTGGGGACTAGCGGGCGCCACGCCTCCTACAATGAGCAGTTCTTC
CDR3 protein: CASSLGTSGRHASYNEQFF
clone size: .
V gene: TRBV5-4
J gene: TRBJ2-1
D gene: TRBD2

CDR3 DNA: TGTGCCATCAGTGAGTCTGACAGGGGGCTTGTTGGCTATGGCTACACCTTC
CDR3 protein: CAISESDRGLVGYGYTF
clone size: .
V gene: TRBV10-3
J gene: TRBJ1-2
D gene: TRBD1

CDR3 DNA: TGTGCCAGCAGCCAAGAAGTAGCGGGACGGGCCCCCGGGGAGCTGTTTTTT
CDR3 protein: CASSQEVAGRAPGELFF
clone size: .
V gene: TRBV4-2
J gene: TRBJ2-2
D gene: TRBD2

CDR3 DNA: TGTGCCAGCGGGGGGAGTAACTATGGCTACACCTTC
CDR3 protein: CASGGSNYGYTF
clone size: .
V gene: TRBV2
J gene: TRBJ1-2
D gene: .

CDR3 DNA: TGTGCCAGCAGCTTGGCCAGTTATGGCTACACCTTC
CDR3 protein: CASSLASYGYTF
clone size: .
V gene: TRBV5-5
J gene: TRBJ1-2
D gene: .

CDR3 DNA: TGTGCCAGCAGCCCAAGCGGGAGGAGGGATACGCAGTATTTT
CDR3 protein: CASSPSGRRDTQYF
clone size: .
V gene: TRBV11-2
J gene: TRBJ2-3
D gene: TRBD2

CDR3 DNA: TGTGCCGCTAAAACCACAGGGACCAACGAGCAGTACTTC
CDR3 protein: CAAKTTGTNEQYF
clone size: .
V gene: TRBV21-1
J gene: TRBJ2-7
D gene: .

CDR3 DNA: TGTGCCAGCAGCGTGACGAGGGACAGGGGGCTTATTGGGGCCAACGTCCTGACTTTC
CDR3 protein: CASSVTRDRGLIGANVLTF
clone size: .
V gene: TRBV9
J gene: TRBJ2-6
D gene: TRBD1

CDR3 DNA: TGCAGCGCAACCGGGACAACCCCGGTTTCTGGAAACACCATATATTTT
CDR3 protein: CSATGTTPVSGNTIYF
clone size: .
V gene: TRBV29-1
J gene: TRBJ1-3
D gene: .

CDR3 DNA: TGTGCCAGCAGCCGACATAGGACTAATGAAAAACTGTTTTTT
CDR3 protein: CASSRHRTNEKLFF
clone size: .
V gene: TRBV7-8
J gene: TRBJ1-4
D gene: .

CDR3 DNA: TGTGCCGGCAGAGGGTTTAGCGGGAGGAATTACGAGCAGTACTTC
CDR3 protein: CAGRGFSGRNYEQYF
clone size: once
V gene: TRBV28
J gene: TRBJ2-7
D gene: TRBD2

CDR3 DNA: TGTGCCAGCAGCGCCGTGGGCGGGAGGGCCTCTGGGGCCAACGTCCTGACTTTC
CDR3 protein: CASSAVGGRASGANVLTF
clone size: .
V gene: TRBV9
J gene: TRBJ2-6
D gene: TRBD2